A selection of T cell receptor beta chains follows, all from one sample in a study of blood T cells in healthy people across ages. From the 5' RACE reads, TCRdb called clonotypes with MiXCR, one entry per CDR3 protein. This sample has about 640,000 distinct CDR3 sequences, with roughly 58% found just once. Material for sequencing was blood. The source of these receptors is a man in his sixties in good health. CDR3s include the opening cysteine and the closing phenylalanine or tryptophan. The D gene is left open where the match is weak. Some rows mark clone size as missing; the rest say once, few, many or name a class of expanded clone.

D	V	J	size	DNA	CDR3
NA	TRBV15	TRBJ2-5	NA	TGTGCCACCAGCAGACCTGGAGAGACCCAGTACTTC	CATSRPGETQYF
TRBD2	TRBV6-1	TRBJ2-1	few	TGTGCCAGCAGTGATCCTAGCGGCCGAGACAATGAGCAGTTCTTC	CASSDPSGRDNEQFF
NA	TRBV10-3	TRBJ1-2	NA	TGTGCCATAACTCCCGGACACGACTATGGCTACACCTTC	CAITPGHDYGYTF
NA	TRBV5-1	TRBJ1-1	NA	TGCGCCAGCAGCTCCAAGGGGGGTTGGAGCACTGAAGCTTTCTTT	CASSSKGGWSTEAFF
TRBD2	TRBV7-9	TRBJ2-1	NA	TGTGCCAGCAGCACCACGGGGGGGCCCGTCCATGAGCAGTTCTTC	CASSTTGGPVHEQFF
NA	TRBV6-6	TRBJ2-3	NA	TGTGCCAGCAGTTACTCAGGAGAGAGCACAGATACGCAGTATTTT	CASSYSGESTDTQYF
TRBD2	TRBV20-1	TRBJ2-3	NA	TGCAGTGCTAGGTCCCCGGCTAGCGGGGGGGATACGCAGTATTTT	CSARSPASGGDTQYF
TRBD1	TRBV2	TRBJ2-5	NA	TGTGCCATACGGACAGGGAAAGAGACCCAGTACTTC	CAIRTGKETQYF
NA	TRBV25-1	TRBJ2-5	NA	TGTGCCAGCAACCTCCCCGCCCAAGAGACCCAGTACTTC	CASNLPAQETQYF
NA	TRBV5-1	TRBJ2-1	few	TGCGCCAGCAGCTTGGCCGTAGCGAGCTCCTACAATGAGCAGTTCTTC	CASSLAVASSYNEQFF
NA	TRBV14	TRBJ2-5	few	TGTGCCAGCAGCCAAGATCAGAGCAGACAAGAGACCCAGTACTTC	CASSQDQSRQETQYF
TRBD2	TRBV5-1	TRBJ2-1	few	TGCGCCAGCAGCTTGGAGGCCGGGACTAGCAATGAGCAGTTCTTC	CASSLEAGTSNEQFF
NA	TRBV3-1	TRBJ2-5	NA	TGTGCCAGCAGCCAAGATAGGAGGAGGGAAGAGACCCAGTACTTC	CASSQDRRREETQYF
NA	TRBV5-1	TRBJ2-4	NA	TGCGCCAGCAGCCAGGACGGCCTCAAGAACATTCAGTACTTC	CASSQDGLKNIQYF
TRBD2	TRBV7-2	TRBJ2-1	NA	TGTGCCAGCAGCCGGAGACTAGCGGCCAACAATGAGCAGTTCTTC	CASSRRLAANNEQFF
NA	TRBV5-1	TRBJ2-3	once	TGCGCCAGCAGCTTGGCAGACAGGCGCACAGATACGCAGTATTTT	CASSLADRRTDTQYF
NA	TRBV12-3/TRBV12-4	TRBJ1-1	few	TGTGCCAGCAGTTTGGCCAGCTTGAACACTGAAGCTTTCTTT	CASSLASLNTEAFF
TRBD2	TRBV9	TRBJ2-5	NA	TGTGCCAGCAGCGTAGCAGCGGGGGCCAAACAAGAGACCCAGTACTTC	CASSVAAGAKQETQYF
NA	TRBV24-1	TRBJ2-1	NA	TGTGCCACCAGTGACGGATTACGACTAGTCGAGCAGTTCTTC	CATSDGLRLVEQFF
NA	TRBV7-2	TRBJ2-1	NA	TGTGCCAGCAGCTTAGACTATCTGGGGCTTACCGATGAGCAGTTCTTC	CASSLDYLGLTDEQFF
NA	TRBV28	TRBJ1-2	few	TGTGCCAGCGCGGAAACAACAGGGTCTGGCTACACCTTC	CASAETTGSGYTF
TRBD1	TRBV24-1	TRBJ2-3	NA	TGTGCCACCAGTGATCCCCGACAGGGATTGGGCACAGATGCGCAGTATTTT	CATSDPRQGLGTDAQYF
TRBD1	TRBV28	TRBJ1-1	NA	TGTGCCAGCAGTTTTGTGGGGACAGGGGGCACTGAAGCTTTCTTT	CASSFVGTGGTEAFF
TRBD1	TRBV29-1	TRBJ1-1	NA	TGCAGCGTTGACCTGGGACAGGGGTGGGGCACTGAAGCTTTCTTT	CSVDLGQGWGTEAFF
NA	TRBV2	TRBJ2-6	few	TGTGCCAGCAGTGCCGGGACAGGGGCCAACGTCCTGACTTTC	CASSAGTGANVLTF
NA	TRBV12-3/TRBV12-4	TRBJ1-2	NA	TGTGCCAGCAGTGTAGGGGCCGACCTCTATGGCTACACCTTC	CASSVGADLYGYTF
NA	TRBV21-1	TRBJ2-6	NA	TGTGCCAGCAGCAAAGATGGGGGACGGGAGCCGTCTGGGGCCAACGTCCCGACTTTC	CASSKDGGREPSGANVPTF
TRBD2	TRBV7-9	TRBJ2-5	few	TGTGCCAGCAGCTTAATCGGGGGGGCATCAGAGACCCAGTACTTC	CASSLIGGASETQYF
TRBD1	TRBV9	TRBJ2-1	NA	TGTGCCAGCAGCCTGGGGGGGACAGGGGGCAGGAATGAGCAGTTCTTC	CASSLGGTGGRNEQFF
TRBD2	TRBV4-2	TRBJ2-7	NA	TGTGCCAGCAGCCAAGATCGACTAGCTGGAGCCGAGCAGTACTTC	CASSQDRLAGAEQYF
TRBD2	TRBV6-5	TRBJ2-3	NA	TGTGCCAGCAGAAAGGGACTAGCGGCCGCCACAGATACGCAGTATTTT	CASRKGLAAATDTQYF
NA	TRBV5-1	TRBJ1-1	NA	TGCGCCAGCAGCTTGGCCGGGGGCGACTACACTGAAGCTTTCTTT	CASSLAGGDYTEAFF
TRBD1	TRBV6-5	TRBJ2-1	NA	TGTGCCAGCAGTAAACAGGGGGGCACCTGGGATGAGCAGTTCTTC	CASSKQGGTWDEQFF
NA	TRBV12-3/TRBV12-4	TRBJ2-3	many	TGTGCCAGCAGTTTAGGTACAGCAGCAGATACGCAGTATTTT	CASSLGTAADTQYF
TRBD1	TRBV7-9	TRBJ1-6	NA	TGTGCCAGCGGTCTAACAGGGGAAGGAAATTCACCCCTCCACTTT	CASGLTGEGNSPLHF
NA	TRBV2	TRBJ2-6	once	TGTGCCAGCATGGGGGTAACCTCTGGGGCCAACGTCCTGACTTTC	CASMGVTSGANVLTF
TRBD1	TRBV5-1	TRBJ2-7	NA	TGCGCCAGCAGCTTGACCTACCGTACGACAGGGGAGACTGCCGAGCAGTACTTC	CASSLTYRTTGETAEQYF
NA	TRBV29-1	TRBJ2-1	NA	TGCAGCCCCAGGACAGACAATGAGCAGTTCTTC	CSPRTDNEQFF
NA	TRBV6-6	TRBJ2-1	many	TGTGCCAGCAGTTTGCAGGGTTCCAATGAGCAGTTCTTC	CASSLQGSNEQFF
TRBD2	TRBV5-1	TRBJ2-5	NA	TGCGCCAGCAGCGTACAAGGTAGCGGGGTAACAGAGACCCAGTACTTC	CASSVQGSGVTETQYF
TRBD2	TRBV12-3/TRBV12-4	TRBJ2-5	many	TGTGCCAGCAGTTTAGCCGGGGGGGCAGAGACCCAGTACTTC	CASSLAGGAETQYF
NA	TRBV20-1	TRBJ1-3	NA	TGCAGTGCTACCCCCGCGGACGGAAACACCATATATTTT	CSATPADGNTIYF
NA	TRBV7-2	TRBJ2-1	NA	TGTGCCAGCAGCTTCGATCCCTCCTACAATGAGCAGTTCTTC	CASSFDPSYNEQFF
NA	TRBV7-2	TRBJ2-5	few	TGTGCCAGCAGCCCCAGCGGAGGACAAGAGACCCAGTACTTC	CASSPSGGQETQYF
NA	TRBV29-1	TRBJ1-1	once	TGCAGCGTCGGGCCCCAGGGTAGAGGAACTGAAGCTTTCTTT	CSVGPQGRGTEAFF
NA	TRBV20-1	TRBJ2-7	NA	TGCAGTGCTAGAGGTGGTGGGCCTTCCTACGAGCAGTACTTC	CSARGGGPSYEQYF
TRBD1	TRBV5-1	TRBJ1-1	NA	TGCGCCAGCAGCTTTTTCGGACAGGGTGTAATGAACACTGAAGCTTTCTTT	CASSFFGQGVMNTEAFF
TRBD2	TRBV5-1	TRBJ2-3	NA	TGCGCCAGCGGCTTGGGACTAGCCGACACAGATACGCAGTATTTT	CASGLGLADTDTQYF
TRBD1	TRBV5-1	TRBJ2-1	NA	TGCGCCAGCAGCTCCAGGGGACAGGGAGCTGAGCAGTTCTTC	CASSSRGQGAEQFF
TRBD1	TRBV7-2	TRBJ2-7	many	TGTGCCAGCAGCTCCCCGGGACAGACTGTTGGGTTTTTCTACGAGCAGTACTTC	CASSSPGQTVGFFYEQYF
TRBD2	TRBV7-2	TRBJ2-3	NA	TGTGCCAGCAGCTTAGTGGCCGGGGGGGCCAGAGATACGCAGTATTTT	CASSLVAGGARDTQYF
NA	TRBV29-1	TRBJ2-1	NA	TGCAGCGTCCTGGGGCCGGAGCAGTTCTTC	CSVLGPEQFF
NA	TRBV15	TRBJ2-7	NA	TGTGCCACCAGCACTTCGCAGGGATACGAGCAGTACTTC	CATSTSQGYEQYF
NA	TRBV18	TRBJ2-1	NA	TGTGCCAGCTCACCATACGGGGATCGCAACAATGAGCAGTTCTTC	CASSPYGDRNNEQFF
NA	TRBV18	TRBJ2-7	few	TGTGCCAGCTCACCAGGATCGGGGTTCTACGAGCAGTACTTC	CASSPGSGFYEQYF
TRBD2	TRBV20-1	TRBJ2-1	NA	TGCAGTCTCCGGTCCCTAGCGGGGGGGCTAGGTGGGCAGTTCTTC	CSLRSLAGGLGGQFF
TRBD1	TRBV5-1	TRBJ2-1	NA	TGCGCCAGCAGCTGGAACCCGGGACAGTACAATGAGCAGTTCTTC	CASSWNPGQYNEQFF
NA	TRBV28	TRBJ2-7	NA	TGTGCCGGCAGTCCAGGGACTGCCTGGGGTGAGCAGTACTTC	CAGSPGTAWGEQYF